These 22 T cell receptor beta chains were all obtained from the same sample, sequenced in a study of T cells after yellow fever vaccination. Via MiXCR, TCRdb re-called the 5' RACE reads, giving one row per CDR3 protein. Of about 240,000 distinct CDR3 sequences detected, 3.6% appear once; the ten largest clones hold 15% to 20%. Sequenced here: PBMCs, sampled 15 days after the yellow fever booster vaccination. These receptors were taken from a young man who received the YFV17D yellow fever vaccine.

This clonotype showed up many times. The rearrangement uses TRBV7-9 and TRBJ1-6, with a weak D call TRBD1 (5 bases). Germline values: CDR1 SEHNR, CDR2 FQNEAQ (reference sequence). The CDR3 consists of 15 residues. Trimming took 5 bases from V and 6 from J, leaving 14 bases between them. CDR3 in DNA: TGTGCCAGCAGCCGAAGGGCACAGGTTAATTCACCCCTCCACTTT. It yields the protein CASSRRAQVNSPLHF.

In this sample, this clonotype turned up a few times. The rearrangement joins TRBV7-9 to TRBJ2-3; D gene uncertain. This CDR3 contains 15 residues. V lost 6 bases and J lost 0, with 13 bases in between. Per germline, CDR1 SEHNR and CDR2 FQNEAQ (reference sequence). DNA for the CDR3: TGTGCCAGCAGACGATTTTACACTAGCACAGATACGCAGTATTTT. It codes for CASRRFYTSTDTQYF.

This clonotype was seen many times. This chain connects TRBV9 to TRBJ2-2; the D is unclear. V lost 0 bases, J lost 4 bases, and 4 bases lay in between. CDR1 and CDR2 (germline): SGDLS, YYNGEE. This CDR3 comprises 13 residues. The CDR3 here is CASSVALTGELFF. In DNA, the CDR3 is TGTGCCAGCAGCGTAGCACTCACCGGGGAGCTGTTTTTT.

To note about this clonotype: A much larger clone differs by one base, so this may be a read error. This sequence joins TRBV5-1 and TRBJ2-3; 8 bases align to TRBD1. V lost 9 bases, J lost 4 bases, and 7 bases stayed unmatched. Germline CDR1 reads SGHRS; CDR2 reads YFSETQ. This CDR3 comprises 13 residues. In DNA form, the CDR3 reads TGCGCCACAACATCAGGGGGCCCAGATACGCAGTATTTT. Its protein is CATTSGGPDTQYF.

This clonotype has a count of ten or more. The chain joins TRBV6-1 to TRBJ2-1, with D tentatively TRBD1 (6 bases). V was clipped by 5 bases and J by 5 bases, with 16 bases between them. Germline assignment: CDR1 MNHNS and CDR2 SASEGT. The CDR3 is 15 amino acids. DNA of the CDR3: TGTGCCAGCAGTAAACAGGGTGGCGATCACAATGAGCAGTTCTTC. Protein product: CASSKQGGDHNEQFF.

This chain uses TRBV5-4 with TRBJ1-2; 8 bases are a match to TRBD1. CDR1 is SGHNT and CDR2 is YYREEE in the germline V gene (reference sequence). Trimming cost V 3 bases and J 7 bases; bases outside gene matches: 5. CDR3 size: 13 residues. DNA of the CDR3: TGTGCCAGCAGCTCGACAGGGGTTTTTGGCTACACCTTC. Encoded protein: CASSSTGVFGYTF. Using reference TRBV5-4 and TRBJ1-2 for the parts outside the CDR3, the full variable domain is ETGVTQSPTHLIKTRGQQVTLRCSSQSGHNTVSWYQQALGQGPQFIFQYYREEENGRGNFPPRFSGLQFPNYSSELNVNALELDDSALYLCASSSTGVFGYTFGSGTRLTVV.

This clonotype was detected many times. J is TRBJ1-5 and V is TRBV7-2; tentatively, D is TRBD1 (5 bases). CDR3 size: 13 residues. CDR1 SGHTA and CDR2 FQGNSA come from the germline V gene. Trimming left V 5 bases short and J 9 bases short, with 14 bases between. CDR3 sequence reads: CASSLSPQGPQHF. CDR3 in DNA: TGTGCCAGCAGCCTAAGTCCTCAGGGGCCCCAGCATTTT. The variable domain in full, completed from reference TRBV7-2 and TRBJ1-5, reads GAGVSQSPSNKVTEKGKDVELRCDPISGHTALYWYRQSLGQGLEFLIYFQGNSAPDKSGLPSDRFSAERTGGSVSTLTIQRTQQEDSAVYLCASSLSPQGPQHFGDGTRLSIL.

This clonotype was detected a few times. CDR3 sequence: CASSWSGGYTF. CDR3 coding DNA: TGTGCCAGCAGCTGGAGCGGTGGCTACACCTTC. This chain uses TRBV5-5 with TRBJ1-2; D is ambiguous. The CDR3 contains 11 residues. Trimming cost V 3 bases and J 7 bases, with 7 bases left between them. Germline V gene data show CDR1 as SGHKS and CDR2 as YYEKEE (reference sequence).

This clonotype was observed at least ten times. This rearrangement joins TRBV18 to TRBJ1-1; a possible D gene is TRBD1 (5 bases). V gave up 2 bases and J gave up 11 bases, with 12 bases separating them. This CDR3 has 12 amino acids. CDR1 and CDR2 (germline): KGHSH, LQKENI. In nucleotides, the CDR3 is TGTGCCAGCTCACCAAGGGACTACGAGGCTTTCTTT. Its protein is CASSPRDYEAFF.

There are many counts of this clonotype. The chain uses TRBV28 and TRBJ2-1, with TRBD1 identical over 12 bases. The CDR3 has 15 residues. Germline V gives CDR1 MDHEN, CDR2 SYDVKM. V lost 4 bases and J lost 10; bases outside the gene matches: 8. The CDR3 protein is CASSSTGQGAREQFF. As DNA, the CDR3 is TGTGCCAGCAGTTCCACGGGACAGGGGGCAAGGGAGCAGTTCTTC.

Many counts were recorded for this clonotype. The chain carries TRBV30 and TRBJ2-5; D uncertain. This CDR3 spans 13 amino acids. Looked up from germline, CDR1 is GTSNPN and CDR2 is SVGIG (reference sequence). V was shortened by 1 base and J by 4 bases, with 10 bases between the two germline ends. CDR3 amino acids: CAWSGSWGETQYF. CDR3 sequence (DNA): TGTGCCTGGAGTGGATCCTGGGGAGAGACCCAGTACTTC.

This clonotype occurred many times. The chain recombines TRBV9 with TRBJ1-2; 9 bases agree with TRBD1. After removal of 3 bases from V and 6 bases from J, the junction contained 9 bases not matched to a gene. Per germline, CDR1 SGDLS and CDR2 YYNGEE. The CDR3 totals 15 residues. The CDR3 loop is CASSADPGQGDGYTF. Written as DNA, the CDR3 is TGTGCCAGCAGCGCTGATCCGGGACAGGGAGATGGCTACACCTTC.

The table lists this clonotype with a few counts. The gene calls are TRBV7-2 and TRBJ1-1; maybe TRBD1 (5 bases). CDR3 length: 12 amino acids. The germline gives CDR1 SGHTA, CDR2 FQGNSA. Trimming pared 3 bases from V and 6 bases from J, leaving 8 bases between. The chain's CDR3 is CASSFQGAEAFF. CDR3 nucleotides: TGTGCCAGCAGCTTCCAAGGGGCTGAAGCTTTCTTT.

This clonotype showed up just a few times. The genes are TRBV5-1 and TRBJ1-2; unclear D gene. Germline lookup yields CDR1 SGHRS and CDR2 YFSETQ. The CDR3 is 16 residues long. Deletions cut 4 bases from V and 8 bases from J, with 24 bases between. The CDR3 bases are TGCGCCAGCAGCCTGTCGGGTCGGGGATCACCTGTAGGCTACACCTTC. Translating it yields CASSLSGRGSPVGYTF.

This clonotype was counted ten times or more. The chain couples TRBV7-8 to TRBJ1-1; D perhaps matches TRBD1 (5 bases). Germline V gene lookup returns CDR1 SGHVS and CDR2 FQNEAQ. The CDR3 is made up of 15 amino acids. V lost 6 bases, J lost 0 bases, and 14 bases lay in between. DNA for the CDR3: TGTGCCAGCAGACGGACACCTATGATGAACACTGAAGCTTTCTTT. Translating gives CASRRTPMMNTEAFF.

Here the CDR3 DNA reads TGCAGCGTTGAGGGGGCGAACACTGAAGCTTTCTTT. Encoded protein: CSVEGANTEAFF. The chain links TRBV29-1 to TRBJ1-1; D is perhaps TRBD1 (6 bases). Germline assignment: CDR1 SQVTM and CDR2 ANQGSEA. Deletions cut 3 bases from V and 1 base from J, with 6 bases between. The CDR3 totals 12 residues.

This clonotype came up many times. The gene calls are TRBV18 and TRBJ1-1; D gene ambiguous. The ends were cut back, 6 bases at V and 2 bases at J, with 13 bases in the middle. There are 14 residues in the CDR3. Germline V gene data show CDR1 as KGHSH and CDR2 as LQKENI. Here the CDR3 DNA reads TGTGCCAGCTCCCAACAAGGCTCTAACACTGAAGCTTTCTTT. Its translation: CASSQQGSNTEAFF.

This clonotype has a count of ten or more. The chain joins TRBV5-4 to TRBJ2-7, with D perhaps TRBD2 (5 bases). The CDR3 spans 8 residues. Germline CDR1 and CDR2: SGHNT and YYREEE (reference sequence). The CDR3 DNA reads as TGTCCCCCGGGGGAGCAGTACGTC. Translated, it gives CPPGEQYV.

At least ten counts were recorded for this clonotype. V is TRBV7-2 and J is TRBJ1-6; tentatively, D is TRBD1 (5 bases). Trimming stripped 6 bases from V and 3 bases from J, with 15 bases between. The CDR3 runs to 16 residues. The germline gives CDR1 SGHTA, CDR2 FQGNSA. Here the CDR3 reads CASRAGGPHYNSPLHF. The CDR3 nucleotides are TGTGCCAGCAGAGCCGGGGGTCCCCACTATAATTCACCCCTCCACTTT.

This clonotype was seen many times. The V call is TRBV7-2, the J call TRBJ1-1; possible D gene TRBD1, 6 bases. CDR3 length: 13 residues. Germline CDR1 SGHTA, CDR2 FQGNSA. V dropped 5 bases and J dropped 4 bases, with 11 bases sitting between them. Here the CDR3 DNA reads TGTGCCAGCAGCAACGGACAGACCACTGAAGCTTTCTTT. This codes for CASSNGQTTEAFF.

This clonotype showed up many times. DNA of the CDR3: TGCGCCAGCAGCTTGGGAGGGACGAAAGGGGAGCTGTTTTTT. Protein: CASSLGGTKGELFF. The chain carries TRBV5-1 and TRBJ2-2; D tentatively reads TRBD1 or TRBD2 (5 bases each). There are 14 residues in the CDR3. V was shortened by 0 bases and J by 8 bases, with 11 bases between the two germline ends. CDR1 and CDR2 from the germline V gene are SGHRS and YFSETQ.

This clonotype was recorded at least ten times. The chain carries TRBV25-1 and TRBJ1-4, with D tentatively TRBD1 (5 bases). Trimming pared 8 bases from V and 3 bases from J, leaving 10 bases between. In germline, CDR1 is MGHDK, CDR2 SYGVNS. The CDR3 totals 13 residues. This chain's CDR3 is CASRRGPNEKLFF. The CDR3 DNA sequence: TGTGCCAGCCGCCGGGGCCCTAATGAAAAACTGTTTTTT.